This is a list of T cell receptor beta chains from one sample in a study of OX40 agonist ivuxolimab in advanced cancers. Using immunoSEQ multiplex PCR, the repertoire was profiled, and TCRdb retains in-frame clones only, with some absent. The data hold about 78,000 clones, with 92% observed a single time. The sample in question was CD4+ or CD8+ T cells sorted from blood, obtained in a trial of the OX40 agonist ivuxolimab. All receptors come from an adult with an advanced solid tumor such as melanoma, head and neck, liver or kidney cancer. The CDR3 runs from the conserved cysteine through the conserved F or W. A D gene is named only where the DNA matches it firmly. Where a row states a size, it is once, few, many or the class of an expanded clone; other rows omit it.

CDR3nt	CDR3aa	j_gene	v_gene	abundance	d_gene
TGTGCCAGCAGTTACTCGATAGGGAGCGACTACGAGCAGTACTTC	CASSYSIGSDYEQYF	TRBJ2-7	TRBV6-5	-	-
TGTGCCAGCAGTGAAGCGTCGGGACAGGGGGGATACAATGAGCAGTTCTTC	CASSEASGQGGYNEQFF	TRBJ2-1	TRBV2	-	TRBD1
TGTGCCAGCAGTGAACAGGGGGGCATGGATACGCAGTATTTT	CASSEQGGMDTQYF	TRBJ2-3	TRBV2	-	-
TGTGCCAGCAGCTCCTCTCTTACTCCGGACACCATATATTTT	CASSSSLTPDTIYF	TRBJ1-3	TRBV7-9	-	-
TGTGCCAGCAGCTTGGCCCCGGGTCCCTCTGGAAACACCATATATTTT	CASSLAPGPSGNTIYF	TRBJ1-3	TRBV5-6	-	-
TGTGCCAGCTCACCTGAGGGCAATCAGCCCCAGCATTTT	CASSPEGNQPQHF	TRBJ1-5	TRBV18	-	-
TGCAGCGCTTCCGGGACGGCGAACACTGAAGCTTTCTTT	CSASGTANTEAFF	TRBJ1-1	TRBV29-1	-	-
TGCGCCAGCAGCTCACAGGGGCCTCCTAATGAAAAACTGTTTTTT	CASSSQGPPNEKLFF	TRBJ1-4	TRBV5-1	few	TRBD1
TGCGCCAGCAGCTCAGGAACGGGAGAGTCCTACAATGAGCAGTTCTTC	CASSSGTGESYNEQFF	TRBJ2-1	TRBV5-1	-	-
TGCAGCGCAGCTACAGGGGGGAACTATGGCTACACCTTC	CSAATGGNYGYTF	TRBJ1-2	TRBV29-1	-	TRBD1
TGCGCCAGCAGCTTAGACAGGGCCCAAGCTTTCTTT	CASSLDRAQAFF	TRBJ1-1	TRBV5-1	-	TRBD1
TGCGCCAGCAGCTTGACGCGACCCTATGGCTACACCTTC	CASSLTRPYGYTF	TRBJ1-2	TRBV5-1	-	-
TGTGCCAGCAGCGTAGGCCCAGGGTGGTCCGGCGGGGAGCTGTTTTTT	CASSVGPGWSGGELFF	TRBJ2-2	TRBV9	once	-
TGTGCCAGCTCACCACCGGGCCGCCGAGACGAGCAGTACTTC	CASSPPGRRDEQYF	TRBJ2-7	TRBV18	-	-
TGCGCCAGCAGCTTGAAAGGGACAGGGACTACTGGAAACACCATATATTTT	CASSLKGTGTTGNTIYF	TRBJ1-3	TRBV5-1	-	TRBD1
TGTGCCAGCAGTCCCTGGGGAGCGGCGGATGAAAAACTGTTTTTT	CASSPWGAADEKLFF	TRBJ1-4	TRBV6-1	-	-
TGTGCCAGCAGAGAGGGCGGCGGAGAGACCCAGTACTTC	CASREGGGETQYF	TRBJ2-5	TRBV7-9	-	-
TGTGCCAGCAGTGGTCTGGTTGGTCAGCCCCAGCATTTT	CASSGLVGQPQHF	TRBJ1-5	TRBV6-1	-	-